This passage covers 14 T cell receptor beta chains from one sample sequenced in a study of T cell repertoires in cytomegalovirus infection. TCRdb re-called the reads through MiXCR, storing one row per CDR3 protein. The repertoire holds about 600,000 distinct CDR3 sequences, with less than 25% as singletons. Source material: CD8+ T cells from PBMCs. The receptors here all came from a human donor in good health (CMV status not recorded). Some clones in this sample may be carry-over from other donors' samples.

Ten or more counts support this clonotype. The chain links TRBV19 to TRBJ2-2, with D maybe TRBD1 (5 bases). Looked up from germline, CDR1 is LNHDA and CDR2 is SQIVND (reference sequence). V was pared by 0 bases and J by 4 bases, with 15 bases between. The CDR3 runs to 17 residues. CDR3 coding DNA: TGTGCCAGTAGTATAGATCTATACAGGACGGCCACCGGGGAGCTGTTTTTT. Its protein product is CASSIDLYRTATGELFF. The whole variable domain, filled in from reference TRBV19 and TRBJ2-2, reads DGGITQSPKYLFRKEGQNVTLSCEQNLNHDAMYWYRQDPGQGLRLIYYSQIVNDFQKGDIAEGYSVSREKKESFPLTVTSAQKNPTAFYLCASSIDLYRTATGELFFGEGSRLTVL.

The chain links TRBV6-6 to TRBJ2-5; D is undetermined. V was cut by 7 bases and J by 5 bases, with 5 bases left in between. This CDR3 contains 10 residues. CDR1 MNHNY and CDR2 SVGAGI come from the germline V gene (reference sequence). This chain's CDR3 is CASKAETQYF. CDR3 DNA sequence: TGTGCCAGCAAGGCGGAGACCCAGTACTTC.

A single count supports this clonotype. V and J are TRBV10-3 and TRBJ1-2, with 7 bases fitting TRBD1. This CDR3 has 17 amino acids. Germline CDR1 ENHRY, CDR2 SYGVKD. J gave up 4 bases and V 0 bases, and 11 bases lay outside the gene matches. The CDR3 region has the DNA TGTGCCATCAGTGAGTCAACGGGGGCAGGGGGTCCCTATGGCTACACCTTC. Translation gives CAISESTGAGGPYGYTF.

This clonotype has a count of ten or more. V gene TRBV11-1 combines with J gene TRBJ2-1; no definite D call. Germline V CDR1 and CDR2: SGHAT, FQDESV (reference sequence). Trimming left V 1 base short and J 9 bases short, with 7 bases between. This CDR3 has 12 residues. The CDR3 loop reads CASSLGIGEQFF. The CDR3 nucleotides read TGTGCCAGCAGCTTAGGGATCGGTGAGCAGTTCTTC.

The table lists this clonotype with a few counts. The rearrangement uses TRBV7-3 and TRBJ1-2; D unclear. Trimming stripped 2 bases from V and 6 bases from J, with 10 bases between. CDR1 and CDR2 (germline): SGHTA, FQGTGA. The CDR3 loop spans 13 amino acids. The CDR3 region is CASSLVGKDGYTF. The CDR3 coding sequence is TGTGCCAGCAGCTTAGTGGGGAAGGATGGCTACACCTTC.

This chain connects TRBV14 to TRBJ1-3; D perhaps matches TRBD1 (6 bases). The germline CDR1 and CDR2 sequences are SGHDN and FVKESK. The CDR3 loop spans 17 amino acids. Deletions cut 4 bases from V and 0 bases from J, with 16 bases between. The CDR3 sequence is CASSLDSLSTSGNTIYF. The CDR3 bases are TGTGCCAGCAGCCTGGACAGTCTTTCTACCTCTGGAAACACCATATATTTT.

The chain uses TRBV7-4 and TRBJ2-7; no clear D gene. CDR1 and CDR2 (germline): SGHVT, SQSDAQ. The V end lost 5 bases, the J end lost 4 bases, and 12 bases lay between the germline ends. The CDR3 spans 13 residues. In nucleotides, the CDR3 is TGTGCCAGCAGCCCGGAACGGCCTTACGAGCAGTACGTC. Amino acids: CASSPERPYEQYV.

This chain uses TRBV10-2 with TRBJ2-3; D may be TRBD2 (7 bases). The CDR3 is 14 amino acids. V gave up 8 bases and J gave up 5 bases, with 17 bases separating them. CDR1 is WSHSY and CDR2 is SAAADI in the germline V gene. The CDR3 is CASGRGGLEDTQYF. The CDR3 DNA sequence: TGCGCCAGCGGAAGGGGGGGCCTGGAAGATACGCAGTATTTT.

V and J are TRBV5-5 and TRBJ2-1; D could derive from TRBD1 or TRBD2 (5 bases each). The CDR3 has 13 amino acids. Germline V CDR1 and CDR2: SGHKS, YYEKEE (reference sequence). Trimming cost V 3 bases and J 6 bases, with 10 bases left between them. CDR3 in DNA: TGTGCCAGCAGCTGGGGACCAACCAATGAGCAGTTCTTC. It encodes CASSWGPTNEQFF.

This clonotype was counted a few times. The chain couples TRBV7-6 to TRBJ2-6; 8 bases are shared with TRBD1. CDR1 SGHVS and CDR2 FNYEAQ come from the germline V gene. The junction had 11 bases not matched to a gene; V was cut back by 1 base and J by 0 bases. CDR3 size: 20 residues. CDR3 nucleotides: TGTGCCAGCAGCTTAGGGACAGGGCGAGGGGCTCACTCTGGGGCCAACGTCCTGACTTTC. It codes for CASSLGTGRGAHSGANVLTF.

This clonotype was seen only a few times. The chain is built from TRBV5-1 and TRBJ1-2; TRBD1 matches at 10 bases. Trimming took 3 bases from V and 8 from J; bases not matched to a gene: 10. Germline CDR1 and CDR2: SGHRS and YFSETQ. The CDR3 has 15 residues. CDR3: CASSWGQGSERGYTF. CDR3 coding DNA: TGCGCCAGCAGCTGGGGACAGGGGAGCGAAAGGGGCTACACCTTC.

The chain joins TRBV14 to TRBJ1-5; a possible D gene is TRBD1 (5 bases). CDR3 length equals 16 residues. The V gene's germline CDR1 is SGHDN and CDR2 FVKESK. V gave up 8 bases and J gave up 0 bases, with 17 bases separating them. The CDR3 sequence is CASWGPVRYSNQPQHF. CDR3 DNA: TGTGCCAGCTGGGGACCGGTGAGATATAGCAATCAGCCCCAGCATTTT.

This clonotype appeared many times. The chain recombines TRBV7-9 with TRBJ2-1, with unresolved D. Germline CDR1 is SEHNR and CDR2 is FQNEAQ (reference sequence). This CDR3 spans 13 amino acids. V dropped 4 bases and J dropped 7 bases, with 11 bases sitting between them. The CDR3 region has the DNA TGTGCCAGCAGCTCCTCCTACCCAAATGAGCAGTTCTTC. It translates to CASSSSYPNEQFF.

There are many counts of this clonotype. The gene calls are TRBV7-2 and TRBJ2-7, with no clear D. V was pared by 5 bases and J by 0 bases, with 8 bases between. There are 13 residues in the CDR3. Germline lookup yields CDR1 SGHTA and CDR2 FQGNSA. The CDR3 nucleotides read TGTGCCAGCAGCCCACCAAGCTCCTACGAGCAGTACTTC. Protein product: CASSPPSSYEQYF.